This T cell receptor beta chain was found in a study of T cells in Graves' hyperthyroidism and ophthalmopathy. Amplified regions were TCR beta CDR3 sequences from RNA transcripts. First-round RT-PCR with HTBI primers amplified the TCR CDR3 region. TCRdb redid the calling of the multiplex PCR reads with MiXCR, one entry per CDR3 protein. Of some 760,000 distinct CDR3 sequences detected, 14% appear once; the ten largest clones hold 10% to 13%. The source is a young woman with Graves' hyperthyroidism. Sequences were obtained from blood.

CDR3 DNA: TGTGCCAGCAGCCCCCACAGGGGACGAAACAATGAGCAGTTCTTC. Translated: CASSPHRGRNNEQFF. The chain uses TRBV13 and TRBJ2-1; 7 bases align to TRBD1. The germline V gene encodes CDR1 PRHDT and CDR2 FYEKMQ (reference sequence). The CDR3 is 15 residues long. V lost 5 bases, J lost 5 bases, and 9 bases stayed unmatched.